The rows below give T cell receptor beta chains drawn from one sample of a study of blood T cell repertoires in COVID-19. Clones were read by immunoSEQ multiplex PCR, and TCRdb kept only the in-frame ones, dropping some. The sample includes some 210,000 clones, around 80% of them seen just once. Sequencing was done on a sample of PBMCs or T cells enriched from blood (not recorded which). The origin of the receptors is a young man with acute COVID-19. Both conserved end residues are part of each CDR3. The D gene is left open where the match is weak. Clone size is given for some rows only: seen once, a few or many times, or a class if the clone is expanded.

v_call	j_call	cdr3_length	clone_size	d_call	cdr3_aa	cdr3_nt
TRBV7-2	TRBJ1-5	18	few	TRBD1	CASSPRDRAVLRNQPQHF	TGTGCCAGCAGCCCCCGGGACAGGGCGGTATTGCGCAATCAGCCCCAGCATTTT
TRBV18	TRBJ1-5	15	-	TRBD1	CASSQDRALPQPQHF	TGTGCCAGCTCACAGGACAGGGCGCTACCTCAGCCCCAGCATTTT
TRBV2	TRBJ2-7	16	once	TRBD1	CASTTSVGTGTGEQYF	TGTGCCAGCACTACCTCGGTCGGGACAGGGACGGGTGAGCAGTACTTC
TRBV5-1	TRBJ1-6	14	-	-	CASSLEGPNSPLHF	TGCGCCAGCAGCTTGGAGGGGCCTAATTCACCCCTCCACTTT
TRBV19	TRBJ1-3	13	-	-	CASTLASGNTIYF	TGTGCCAGCACCCTGGCCTCTGGAAACACCATATATTTT
TRBV7-9	TRBJ1-4	16	-	-	CASSWDGEATNEKLFF	TGTGCCAGCAGCTGGGACGGGGAGGCAACTAATGAAAAACTGTTTTTT
TRBV5-4	TRBJ2-2	15	-	TRBD2	CASSRGSGGTGELFF	TGTGCCAGCAGCAGAGGGTCGGGGGGAACCGGGGAGCTGTTTTTT
TRBV2	TRBJ1-6	17	-	-	CASSGSGGNIPNSPLHF	TGTGCCAGCAGTGGCTCGGGGGGTAACATACCGAATTCACCCCTCCACTTT
TRBV6-5	TRBJ2-7	12	-	-	CASSREGYEQYF	TGTGCCAGCAGTCGCGAGGGTTACGAGCAGTACTTC
TRBV19	TRBJ2-7	13	-	TRBD1	CASMGDSSYEQYF	TGTGCCAGTATGGGGGACAGCTCCTACGAGCAGTACTTC
TRBV11-3	TRBJ2-5	14	-	TRBD2	CASSLGGGRETQYF	TGTGCCAGCAGCTTAGGCGGCGGGAGGGAGACCCAGTACTTC
TRBV6-1	TRBJ1-2	13	-	-	CASSEGGRYGYTF	TGTGCCAGCAGTGAAGGGGGCCGCTATGGCTACACCTTC
TRBV27	TRBJ1-6	19	-	-	CASSHSGQPMGSYNSPLHF	TGTGCCAGCAGCCACTCGGGACAACCGATGGGCTCCTATAATTCACCCCTCCACTTT
TRBV2	TRBJ1-2	13	-	TRBD1	CASRGQGLGGYTF	TGTGCCAGCAGGGGACAGGGCCTTGGTGGCTACACCTTC
TRBV19	TRBJ2-1	16	-	-	CASSIAPDSTYNEQFF	TGTGCCAGTAGTATAGCCCCGGACTCTACCTACAATGAGCAGTTCTTC
TRBV6-5	TRBJ1-2	14	-	-	CASKQGYPNYGYTF	TGTGCCAGCAAGCAGGGGTACCCTAACTATGGCTACACCTTC